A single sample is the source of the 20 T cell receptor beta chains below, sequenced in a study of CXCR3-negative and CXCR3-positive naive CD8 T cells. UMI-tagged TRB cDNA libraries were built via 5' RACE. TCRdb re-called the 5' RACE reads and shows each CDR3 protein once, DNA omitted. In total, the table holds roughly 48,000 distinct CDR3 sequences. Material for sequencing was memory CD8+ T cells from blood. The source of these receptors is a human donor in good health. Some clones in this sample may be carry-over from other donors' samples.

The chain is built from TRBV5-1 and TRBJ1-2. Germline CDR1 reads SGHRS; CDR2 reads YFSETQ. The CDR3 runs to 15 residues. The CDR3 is CASSQEMAAFDGYTF. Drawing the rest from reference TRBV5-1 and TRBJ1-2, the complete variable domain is KAGVTQTPRYLIKTRGQQVTLSCSPISGHRSVSWYQQTPGQGLQFLFEYFSETQRNKGNFPGRFSGRQFSNSRSEMNVSTLELGDSALYLCASSQEMAAFDGYTFGSGTRLTVV.

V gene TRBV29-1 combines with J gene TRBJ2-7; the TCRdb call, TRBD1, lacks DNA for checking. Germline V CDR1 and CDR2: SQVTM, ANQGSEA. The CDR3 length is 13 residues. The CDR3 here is CSVEMWDRDEQYF.

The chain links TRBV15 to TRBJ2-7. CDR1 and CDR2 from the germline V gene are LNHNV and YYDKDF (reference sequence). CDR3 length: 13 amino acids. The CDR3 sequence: CATSRDPGDEQYF.

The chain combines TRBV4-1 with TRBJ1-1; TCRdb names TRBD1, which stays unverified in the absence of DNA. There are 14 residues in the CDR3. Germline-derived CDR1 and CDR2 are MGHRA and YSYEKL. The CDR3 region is CASSRGTFGTEAFF.

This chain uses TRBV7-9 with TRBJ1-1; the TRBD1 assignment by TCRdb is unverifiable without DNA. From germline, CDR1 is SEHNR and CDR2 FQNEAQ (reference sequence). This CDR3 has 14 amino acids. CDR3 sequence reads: CASTDRGRITEAFF.

CDR3 amino acids: CSAVTGTSRSYEQFF. V usage is TRBV20-1 and J usage is TRBJ2-1; TCRdb returns TRBD2, unconfirmable since there is no DNA. CDR1 is DFQATT, CDR2 SNEGSKA, per germline (reference sequence). This CDR3 spans 15 amino acids.

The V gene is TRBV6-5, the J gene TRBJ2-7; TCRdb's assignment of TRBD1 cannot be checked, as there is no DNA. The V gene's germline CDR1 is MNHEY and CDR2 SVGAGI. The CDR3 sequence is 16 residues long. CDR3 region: CASSYSQGIISYEQYF.

This chain's CDR3 is CASSLGYNTEAFF. The rearrangement links TRBV7-2 to TRBJ1-1. Germline V gene sequence: CDR1 SGHTA, CDR2 FQGNSA. The CDR3 loop spans 13 amino acids.

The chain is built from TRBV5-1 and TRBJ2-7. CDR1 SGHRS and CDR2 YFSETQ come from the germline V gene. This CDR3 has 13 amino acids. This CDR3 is CASSLVVGYEQYF.

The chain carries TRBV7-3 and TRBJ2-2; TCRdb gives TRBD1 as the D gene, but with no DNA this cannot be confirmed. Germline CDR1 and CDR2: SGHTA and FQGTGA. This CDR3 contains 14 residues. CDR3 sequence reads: CASRDRGNTGELFF.

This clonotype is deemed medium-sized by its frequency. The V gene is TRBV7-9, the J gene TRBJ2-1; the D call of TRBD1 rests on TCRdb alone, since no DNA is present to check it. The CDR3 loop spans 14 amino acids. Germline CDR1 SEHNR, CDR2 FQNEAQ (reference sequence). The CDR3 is CASNRQGSDNEQFF.

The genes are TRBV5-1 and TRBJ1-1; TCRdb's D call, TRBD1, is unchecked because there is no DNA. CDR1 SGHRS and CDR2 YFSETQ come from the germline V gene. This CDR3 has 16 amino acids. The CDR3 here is CASSLVGTGGGTEAFF.

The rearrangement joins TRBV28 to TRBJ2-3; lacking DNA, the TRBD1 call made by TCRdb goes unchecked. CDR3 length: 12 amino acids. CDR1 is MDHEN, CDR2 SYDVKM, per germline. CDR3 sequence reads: CASSFPGDTQYF. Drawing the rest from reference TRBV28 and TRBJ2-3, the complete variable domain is DVKVTQSSRYLVKRTGEKVFLECVQDMDHENMFWYRQDPGLGLRLIYFSYDVKMKEKGDIPEGYSVSREKKERFSLILESASTNQTSMYLCASSFPGDTQYFGPGTRLTVL.

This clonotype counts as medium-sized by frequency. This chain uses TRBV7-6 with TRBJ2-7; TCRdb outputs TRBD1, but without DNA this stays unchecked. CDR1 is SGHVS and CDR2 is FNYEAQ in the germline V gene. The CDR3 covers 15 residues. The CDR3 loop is CASSSGQGVIYEQYF.

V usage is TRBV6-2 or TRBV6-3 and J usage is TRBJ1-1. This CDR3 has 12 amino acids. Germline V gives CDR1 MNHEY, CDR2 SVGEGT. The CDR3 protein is CASSYTRREAFF.

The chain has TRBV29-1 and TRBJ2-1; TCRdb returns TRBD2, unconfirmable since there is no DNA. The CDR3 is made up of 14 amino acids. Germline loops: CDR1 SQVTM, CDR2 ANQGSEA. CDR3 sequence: CSVDGGGAYNEQFF.

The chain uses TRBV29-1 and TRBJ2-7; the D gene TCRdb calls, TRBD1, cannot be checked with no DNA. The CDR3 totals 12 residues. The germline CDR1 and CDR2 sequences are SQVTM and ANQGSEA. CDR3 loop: CSVGQGAYEQYF.

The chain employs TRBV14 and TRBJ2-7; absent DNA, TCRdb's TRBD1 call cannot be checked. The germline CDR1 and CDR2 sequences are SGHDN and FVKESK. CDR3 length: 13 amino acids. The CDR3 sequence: CARPGGTPYEQYF.

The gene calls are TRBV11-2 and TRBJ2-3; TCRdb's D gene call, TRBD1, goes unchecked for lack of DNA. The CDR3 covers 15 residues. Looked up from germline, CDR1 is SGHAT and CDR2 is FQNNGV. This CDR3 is CASSLEEGGLDTQYF.

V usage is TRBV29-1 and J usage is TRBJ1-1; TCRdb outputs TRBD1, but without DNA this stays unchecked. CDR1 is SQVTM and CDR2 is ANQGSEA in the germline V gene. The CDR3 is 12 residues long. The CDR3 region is CSVGQANTEAFF. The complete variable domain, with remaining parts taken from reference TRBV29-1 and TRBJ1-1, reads SAVISQKPSRDICQRGTSLTIQCQVDSQVTMMFWYRQQPGQSLTLIATANQGSEATYESGFVIDKFPISRPNLTFSTLTVSNMSPEDSSIYLCSVGQANTEAFFGQGTRLTVV.